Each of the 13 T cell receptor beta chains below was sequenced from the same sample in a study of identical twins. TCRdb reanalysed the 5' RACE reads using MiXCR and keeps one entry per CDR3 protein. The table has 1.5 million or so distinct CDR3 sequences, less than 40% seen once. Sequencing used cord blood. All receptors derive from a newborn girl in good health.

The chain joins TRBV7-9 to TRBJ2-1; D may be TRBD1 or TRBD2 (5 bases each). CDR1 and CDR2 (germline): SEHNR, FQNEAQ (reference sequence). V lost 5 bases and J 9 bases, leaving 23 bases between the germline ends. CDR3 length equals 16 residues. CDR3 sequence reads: CASSLRGAGRRGEQFF. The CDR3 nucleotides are TGTGCCAGCAGCCTTAGAGGGGCAGGCCGAAGGGGTGAGCAGTTCTTC.

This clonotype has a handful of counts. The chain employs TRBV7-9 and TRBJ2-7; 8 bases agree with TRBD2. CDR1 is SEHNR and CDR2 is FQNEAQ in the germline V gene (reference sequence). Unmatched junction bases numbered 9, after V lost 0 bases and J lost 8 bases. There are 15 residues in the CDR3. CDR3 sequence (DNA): TGTGCCAGCAGCTTAGCGGCTAGCGGGCTTACGAAGCAGTACTTC. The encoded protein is CASSLAASGLTKQYF.

The CDR3 sequence: CASSESYTQYF. The CDR3 nucleotides are TGCGCCAGCAGTGAGTCCTATACGCAGTATTTT. V gene TRBV10-1 combines with J gene TRBJ2-3; D is ambiguous. Germline V gives CDR1 WNHNN, CDR2 SYGVQD (reference sequence). V was pared by 0 bases and J by 7 bases, with 2 bases between. The CDR3 extends over 11 amino acids.

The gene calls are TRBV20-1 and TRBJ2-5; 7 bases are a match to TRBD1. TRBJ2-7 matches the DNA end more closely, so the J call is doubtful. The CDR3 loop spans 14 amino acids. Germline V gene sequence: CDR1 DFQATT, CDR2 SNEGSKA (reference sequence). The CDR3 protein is CSARPRDSAYEQYF. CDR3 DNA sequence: TGCAGTGCTAGACCCCGGGACAGCGCCTACGAGCAGTACTTC.

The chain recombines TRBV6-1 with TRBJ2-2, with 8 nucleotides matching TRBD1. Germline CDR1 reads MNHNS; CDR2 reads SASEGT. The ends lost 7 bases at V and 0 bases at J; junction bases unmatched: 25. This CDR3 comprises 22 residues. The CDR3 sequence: CASIQHPLNPTLQGANTGELFF. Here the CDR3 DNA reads TGTGCCAGCATCCAACACCCTTTAAACCCTACCCTACAGGGGGCGAACACCGGGGAGCTGTTTTTT.

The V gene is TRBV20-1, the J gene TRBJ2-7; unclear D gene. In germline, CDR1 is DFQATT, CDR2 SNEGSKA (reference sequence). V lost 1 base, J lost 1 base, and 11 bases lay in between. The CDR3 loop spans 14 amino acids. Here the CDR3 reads CSARGLLRSYEQYF. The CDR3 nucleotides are TGCAGTGCTAGAGGTCTCCTACGATCCTACGAGCAGTACTTC.

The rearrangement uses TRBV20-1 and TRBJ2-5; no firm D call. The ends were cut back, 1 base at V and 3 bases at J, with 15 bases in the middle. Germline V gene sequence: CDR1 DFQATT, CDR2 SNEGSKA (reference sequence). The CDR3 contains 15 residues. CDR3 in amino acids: CSARGLASPKETQYF. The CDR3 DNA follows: TGCAGTGCTAGAGGACTTGCCAGTCCAAAAGAGACCCAGTACTTC.

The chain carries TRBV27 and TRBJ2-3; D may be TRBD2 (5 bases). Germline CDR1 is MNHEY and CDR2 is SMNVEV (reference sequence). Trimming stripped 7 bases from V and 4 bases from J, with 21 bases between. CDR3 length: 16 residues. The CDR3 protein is CASTFRSRTAADTQYF. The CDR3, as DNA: TGTGCCAGCACTTTTAGGTCCCGGACTGCGGCAGATACGCAGTATTTT.

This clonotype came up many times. CDR3 sequence reads: CASSAGLAGGYTQYF. CDR3 DNA sequence: TGTGCCAGCAGCGCGGGACTAGCGGGAGGGTATACGCAGTATTTT. The chain uses TRBV9 and TRBJ2-3; 16 nucleotides match TRBD2. CDR3 length: 15 amino acids. Unmatched junction bases numbered 2, after V lost 3 bases and J lost 7 bases. Germline values: CDR1 SGDLS, CDR2 YYNGEE.

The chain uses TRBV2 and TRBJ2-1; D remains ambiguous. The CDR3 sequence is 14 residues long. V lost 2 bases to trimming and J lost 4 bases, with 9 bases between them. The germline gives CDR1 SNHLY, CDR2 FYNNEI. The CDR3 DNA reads TGTGCCAGCAGTGAATCGGCGGATTACAATGAGCAGTTCTTC. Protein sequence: CASSESADYNEQFF.

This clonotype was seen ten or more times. The CDR3 region is CASSQVANVHNEQFF. The DNA of the CDR3 is TGTGCCAGCAGCCAAGTGGCCAACGTCCACAATGAGCAGTTCTTC. V gene TRBV3-1 combines with J gene TRBJ2-1, with unresolved D. Germline assignment: CDR1 LGHDT and CDR2 YNNKEL (reference sequence). This CDR3 region has 15 residues. The V end was cut by 1 base, the J end by 5 bases, with 12 bases between.

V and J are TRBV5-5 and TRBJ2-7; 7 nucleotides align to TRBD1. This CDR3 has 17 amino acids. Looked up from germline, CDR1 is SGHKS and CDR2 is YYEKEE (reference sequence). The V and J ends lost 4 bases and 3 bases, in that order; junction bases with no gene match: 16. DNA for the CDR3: TGTGCCAGCAGCCCTGCCTACAGGGGACCTTTGGTCTACGAGCAGTACTTC. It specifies CASSPAYRGPLVYEQYF.

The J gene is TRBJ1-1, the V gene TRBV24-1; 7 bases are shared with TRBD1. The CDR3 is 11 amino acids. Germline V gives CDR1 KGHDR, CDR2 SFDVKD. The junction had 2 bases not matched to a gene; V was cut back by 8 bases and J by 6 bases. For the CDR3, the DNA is TGTGCCACCAAGCAGGGGGCTGAAGCTTTCTTT. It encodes CATKQGAEAFF.